Reported below is one TCR beta chain. Its cognate antigen is unknown. CDR1 is MNHNS, CDR2 SASEGT, per germline. V gave up 6 bases and J gave up 1 base; unmatched junction bases: 5. This CDR3 is built from 16 residues. The naive CD8 population came from CD45RO-negative cells selected for CCR7, without terminally differentiated effector memory CD45RA+ cells. The data are from a study of shared clonotypes between healthy human individuals. The protocol was immunoSEQ multiplex PCR, while the TCRdb copy is restricted to in-frame clones and leaves out a portion. The table has roughly 550,000 clones, about 95% seen once. Whole-study findings and limits: Some naive CD4 clonotypes, about 5.5%, turned up in common across a handful of donors.

Sequenced sample: naive CD8+ T cells sorted from blood. The TCR originated in a woman in her thirties in good health. The V and J genes are TRBV6-1 and TRBJ2-2; 10 nucleotides match TRBD1. The CDR3 sequence: CASSEWDRGNTGELFF. In DNA form, the CDR3 reads TGTGCCAGCAGCGAATGGGACAGGGGGAACACCGGGGAGCTGTTTTTT.